This is a list of T cell receptor beta chains from one sample in a study of blood T cell repertoires in COVID-19. TCRdb's copy holds only in-frame clones and misses some; the assay was immunoSEQ multiplex PCR. The table lists hundreds of thousands of clones, 65% to 85% of them singletons. The sequenced material came from peripheral blood. The receptors derive from a woman of 80 years or more with acute or convalescent COVID-19. Each CDR3 is given without its conserved first and last residue.

TRBV2	TRBJ2-3	13	ASSWASGSTDTQY
TRBV7-7	TRBJ2-5	14	ASSLLAGGTQETQY
TRBV5-1	TRBJ2-7	12	ASRTGTDFYEQY
TRBV5-4	TRBJ2-5	12	ASSSAGGGETQY
TRBV5-4	TRBJ2-1	13	ASSPSSGRANEQF
TRBV10-3	TRBJ2-1	13	AISAPGSSYNEQF
TRBV4-1	TRBJ1-3	15	ASSQDAGILSGNTIY
TRBV30	TRBJ2-1	14	AWSEGGRALRRKQF
TRBV19	TRBJ1-2	12	ASSLDRLNYGYT
TRBV11-2	TRBJ2-1	13	ASSLGDRFYNEQF
TRBV3-1/TRBV3-2	TRBJ2-7	12	ASSQADFTYEQY
TRBV2	TRBJ2-1	17	ASSEYMLIAGAGGNEQF